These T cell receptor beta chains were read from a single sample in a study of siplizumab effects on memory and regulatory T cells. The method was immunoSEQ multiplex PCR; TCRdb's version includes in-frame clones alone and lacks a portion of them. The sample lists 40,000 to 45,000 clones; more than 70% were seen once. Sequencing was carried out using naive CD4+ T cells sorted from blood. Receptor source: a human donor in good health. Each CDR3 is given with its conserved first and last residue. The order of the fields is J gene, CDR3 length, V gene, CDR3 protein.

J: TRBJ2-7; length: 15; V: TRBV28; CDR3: CASSPLSWRSYEQYF
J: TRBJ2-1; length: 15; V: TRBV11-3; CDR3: CASSRGGSSYNEQFF
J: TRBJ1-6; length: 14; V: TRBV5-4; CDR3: CASSLDRANSPLHF
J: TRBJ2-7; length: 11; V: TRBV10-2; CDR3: CASSEFYEQYF
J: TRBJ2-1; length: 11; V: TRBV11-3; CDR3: CASSLKSEQFF
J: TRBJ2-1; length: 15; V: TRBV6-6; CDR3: CASSYGSGVNNEQFF
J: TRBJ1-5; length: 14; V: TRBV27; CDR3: CASSSMGGNQPQHF
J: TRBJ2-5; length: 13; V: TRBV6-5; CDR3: CASSQGVGETQYF
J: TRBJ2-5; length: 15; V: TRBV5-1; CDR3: CASSLQTGRGETQYF
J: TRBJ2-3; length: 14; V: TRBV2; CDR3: CASKLAGGTDTQYF
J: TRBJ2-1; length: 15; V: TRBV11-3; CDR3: CASSLGRQIYNEQFF
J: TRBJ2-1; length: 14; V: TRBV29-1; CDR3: CSVVPRVLGNEQFF
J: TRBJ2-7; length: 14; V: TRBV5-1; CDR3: CASSLEDSSYEQYF
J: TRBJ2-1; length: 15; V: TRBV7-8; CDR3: CASSSTGGPENEQFF
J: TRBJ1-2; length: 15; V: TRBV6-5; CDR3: CASSRGTPTNYGYTF
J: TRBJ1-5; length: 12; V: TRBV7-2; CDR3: CASSSNNQPQHF
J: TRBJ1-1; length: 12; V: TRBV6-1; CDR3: CASSAYNTEAFF
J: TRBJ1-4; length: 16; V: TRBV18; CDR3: CASSPTGTGVGEKLFF
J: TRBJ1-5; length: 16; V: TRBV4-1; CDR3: CASSQQTGGSNQPQHF
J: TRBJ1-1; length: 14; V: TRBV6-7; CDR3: CASSNRDRDTEAFF
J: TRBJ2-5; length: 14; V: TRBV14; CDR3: CASSPFIGGETQYF
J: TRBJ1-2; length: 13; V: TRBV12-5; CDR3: CASNPGTGEGYTF
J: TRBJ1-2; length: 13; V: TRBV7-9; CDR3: CASSLLQGNGYTF
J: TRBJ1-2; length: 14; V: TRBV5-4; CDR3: CASSWDRGGDGYTF
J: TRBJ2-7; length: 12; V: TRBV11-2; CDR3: CASSPTGYEQYF
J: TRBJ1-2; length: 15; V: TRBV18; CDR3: CASSPNGQGANGYTF
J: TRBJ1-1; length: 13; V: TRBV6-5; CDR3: CASSRKGNTEAFF
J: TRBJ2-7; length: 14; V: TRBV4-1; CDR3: CASSQGQGAREQYF
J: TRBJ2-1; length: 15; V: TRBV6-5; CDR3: CASSRDSGKWYEQFF
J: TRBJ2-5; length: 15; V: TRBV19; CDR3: CASSMRAGDQETQYF
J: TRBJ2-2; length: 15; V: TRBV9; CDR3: CASSVEGTATGELFF
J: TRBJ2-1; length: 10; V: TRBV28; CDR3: CASSLNEQFF
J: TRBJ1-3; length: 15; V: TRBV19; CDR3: CASSKPGSSGNTIYF
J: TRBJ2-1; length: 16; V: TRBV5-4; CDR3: CASSLGTSGSYNEQFF
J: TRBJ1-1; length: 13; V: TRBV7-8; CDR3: CASSLTVNTEAFF
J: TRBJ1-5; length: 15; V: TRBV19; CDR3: CASSIGDRGNQPQHF
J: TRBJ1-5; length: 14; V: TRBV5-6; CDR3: CASSLSQRPFNQHF
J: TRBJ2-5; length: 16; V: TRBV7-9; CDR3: CASSLFMRTDGETQYF
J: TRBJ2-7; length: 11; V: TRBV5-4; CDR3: CASSLSHEQYF
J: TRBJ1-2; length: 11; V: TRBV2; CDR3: CASSATGAHTF
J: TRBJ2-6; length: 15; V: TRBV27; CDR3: CASQVGNSGANVLTF
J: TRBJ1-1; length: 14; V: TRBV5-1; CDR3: CASSLEAGNTEAFF
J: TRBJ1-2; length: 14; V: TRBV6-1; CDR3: CASSAVLPRGGYTF
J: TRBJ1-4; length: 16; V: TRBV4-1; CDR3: CASSQGQGPRGEKLFF
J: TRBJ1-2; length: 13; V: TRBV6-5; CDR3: CASSIQGDYGYTF
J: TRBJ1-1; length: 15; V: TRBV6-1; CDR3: CASSTPQGWDTEAFF
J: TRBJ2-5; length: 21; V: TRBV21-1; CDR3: CASSKPKLAGGPHGLEETQYF
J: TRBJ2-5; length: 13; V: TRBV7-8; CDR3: CASSSETLGTQYF
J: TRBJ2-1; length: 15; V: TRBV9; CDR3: CASSVAGESWNEQFF
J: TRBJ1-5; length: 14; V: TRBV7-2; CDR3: CASSLGLVGQPQHF
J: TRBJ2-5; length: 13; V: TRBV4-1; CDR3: CASSQLRGETQYF
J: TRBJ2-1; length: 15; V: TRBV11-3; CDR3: CASSLGAGVINEQFF
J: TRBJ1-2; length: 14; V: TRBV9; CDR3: CASSPEGTGWGYTF
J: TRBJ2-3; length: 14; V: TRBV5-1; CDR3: CASSLEQQTDTQYF
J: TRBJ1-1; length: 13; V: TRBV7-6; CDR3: CASSLGDNTEAFF
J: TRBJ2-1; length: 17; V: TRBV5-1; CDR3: CASSLVTFRDSYNEQFF